Presented here are 18 T cell receptor beta chains from one specimen sequenced in a study of T-cell reconstitution after alpha-beta-depleted transplantation in children. TCRbeta library construction was performed incorporating unique molecular identifiers. One entry per CDR3 protein, called by TCRdb with MiXCR from the PCR reads. The sample includes around 200,000 distinct CDR3 sequences, approximately 9.5% of them seen just once. The sample here was PBMCs from the stem cell graft donor, taken from the stem cell graft. The source of these receptors is a human donor who donated a stem cell graft to a child with acute lymphoblastic leukemia.

This chain uses TRBV27 with TRBJ1-1; D is uncertain. This CDR3 is 14 amino acids long. Deletions cut 0 bases from V and 0 bases from J, with 5 bases between. Germline CDR1 MNHEY, CDR2 SMNVEV (reference sequence). The CDR3 loop is CASSLSRMNTEAFF. In DNA, the CDR3 is TGTGCCAGCAGTTTATCTCGAATGAACACTGAAGCTTTCTTT.

This clonotype showed up just a few times. The chain recombines TRBV6-2 or TRBV6-3 with TRBJ2-7, with D perhaps TRBD2 (5 bases). The CDR3 consists of 13 residues. Germline assignment: CDR1 MNHEY and CDR2 SVGEGT. The V and J ends lost 4 bases and 3 bases respectively, with 10 bases between them. CDR3 DNA sequence: TGTGCCAGCAGTTTGACTACCTACTACGAGCAGTACTTC. This encodes CASSLTTYYEQYF.

This clonotype appeared a few times. The V and J genes are TRBV18 and TRBJ2-2; TRBD1 matches at 8 bases. After removal of 5 bases from V and 3 bases from J, the junction contained 2 bases not matched to a gene. The CDR3 totals 14 residues. CDR1 and CDR2 (germline): KGHSH, LQKENI. This CDR3 is CASSSDRDTGELFF. The DNA for the CDR3 is TGTGCCAGCTCATCGGACAGGGACACCGGGGAGCTGTTTTTT.

The count of this clonotype is one. It may be a read error: a sequence one base away is much more abundant. V usage is TRBV27 and J usage is TRBJ2-7; D unresolved. The germline V gene has CDR1 MNHEY and CDR2 SMNVEV (reference sequence). This CDR3 is 14 amino acids long. The CDR3 sequence: CASSFGESSSEQYF. The CDR3 bases are TGTGCCAGCAGTTTCGGCGAAAGCTCCTCCGAGCAGTACTTC.

The table lists this clonotype with a few counts. The chain uses TRBV20-1 and TRBJ2-3, with 10 nucleotides matching TRBD2. The CDR3 runs to 17 residues. Losses at the gene ends were 5 bases for V and 4 bases for J; bases not matched to a gene: 15. Germline lookup yields CDR1 DFQATT and CDR2 SNEGSKA (reference sequence). CDR3 sequence reads: CSAGSGGAVGFADTQYF. Written as DNA, the CDR3 is TGCAGTGCTGGAAGCGGGGGGGCGGTCGGGTTCGCAGATACGCAGTATTTT.

With regard to this clonotype: The junction does not match germline at one end; this may be a read error. The V and J genes are TRBV4-2 and TRBJ2-7; the match to TRBD2 covers 7 bases. The germline V gene has CDR1 LGHNA and CDR2 YNFKEQ. The CDR3 extends over 15 amino acids. This CDR3 is CASRQAGRSFYEQYF. CDR3 bases: TGTGCCAGCAGACAAGCGGGGCGGTCGTTCTACGAGCAGTACTTC.

The J gene is TRBJ1-2, the V gene TRBV3-1; D not resolved. Between the trimmed V and J ends, which lost 4 bases and 6 bases, there was a span of 18 bases. This CDR3 contains 15 residues. CDR1 LGHDT and CDR2 YNNKEL come from the germline V gene (reference sequence). The CDR3 bases are TGTGCCAGCAGCCCGGGTAGGGCGCCGAACAATGGCTACACCTTC. This gives the protein CASSPGRAPNNGYTF.

The chain recombines TRBV10-3 with TRBJ2-7; TRBD1 matches at 9 bases. V gave up 6 bases and J gave up 2 bases; unmatched junction bases: 5. Germline V gene sequence: CDR1 ENHRY, CDR2 SYGVKD. The CDR3 extends over 14 amino acids. The CDR3 DNA follows: TGTGCCATCAGCTCGGGACAGGGCACCTACGAGCAGTACTTC. Protein sequence: CAISSGQGTYEQYF.

V usage is TRBV4-1 and J usage is TRBJ1-2; D is unresolved. Deletions cut 0 bases from V and 4 bases from J, with 9 bases between. The germline gives CDR1 MGHRA, CDR2 YSYEKL. The CDR3 covers 14 residues. The CDR3 region has the DNA TGCGCCAGCAGCCAAGATGGGCCAATCTATGGCTACACCTTC. Residues: CASSQDGPIYGYTF.

The rearrangement uses TRBV4-1 and TRBJ1-1; possibly TRBD1 for D (5 bases). V dropped 0 bases and J dropped 4 bases, with 24 bases sitting between them. The CDR3 loop spans 19 amino acids. Germline lookup yields CDR1 MGHRA and CDR2 YSYEKL. In DNA form, the CDR3 reads TGCGCCAGCAGCCAAGAAGCCACACCCCTCTTAGTCGGGGGCACTGAAGCTTTCTTT. The encoded protein is CASSQEATPLLVGGTEAFF.

The rearrangement joins TRBV20-1 to TRBJ1-2; D ambiguous. The CDR3 totals 13 residues. CDR1 DFQATT and CDR2 SNEGSKA come from the germline V gene (reference sequence). Trimming removed 7 bases at V and 2 bases at J, with 14 bases between. This CDR3 reads CSVPRQENYGYTF. CDR3 bases: TGCAGTGTCCCAAGGCAGGAAAACTATGGCTACACCTTC.

Many counts were recorded for this clonotype. The genes are TRBV3-1 and TRBJ2-5, with TRBD2 matching 11 bases. Looked up from germline, CDR1 is LGHDT and CDR2 is YNNKEL (reference sequence). CDR3 size: 14 residues. After removal of 5 bases from V and 5 bases from J, the junction contained 4 bases not matched to a gene. The CDR3 here is CASSSGTSGETQYF. CDR3 DNA: TGTGCCAGCAGCTCCGGGACTAGCGGCGAGACCCAGTACTTC.

This clonotype has a count of ten or more. The chain has TRBV10-3 and TRBJ2-5; perhaps TRBD2 as D (6 bases). Trimming shortened V by 2 bases and J by 2 bases, and 12 bases separated the two germline ends. Germline CDR1 ENHRY, CDR2 SYGVKD. This CDR3 region has 15 residues. The CDR3 DNA sequence: TGTGCCATCAGTGAGCTTTCGGGGGAACAAGAGACCCAGTACTTC. Translating gives CAISELSGEQETQYF.

The V call is TRBV12-3 or TRBV12-4, the J call TRBJ2-7; perhaps TRBD1 as D (5 bases). Trimming removed 0 bases from V and 3 bases from J, with 15 bases in between. The length of the CDR3 is 16 residues. CDR3 in DNA: TGTGCCAGCAGTTTAGCGGAAAGGGGCGGAGTCTACGAGCAGTACTTC. Translated, it gives CASSLAERGGVYEQYF.

The V call is TRBV3-1, the J call TRBJ1-1, with unresolved D. The length of the CDR3 is 16 residues. From germline, CDR1 is LGHDT and CDR2 YNNKEL (reference sequence). The V end was cut by 0 bases, the J end by 10 bases, with 21 bases between. This CDR3 is CASSQDLVGGHTGAFF. The CDR3 DNA is TGTGCCAGCAGCCAAGATCTGGTAGGAGGCCATACGGGAGCTTTCTTT.

The V and J genes are TRBV18 and TRBJ2-7; weak D call: TRBD1 (5 bases). The germline V and J ends were trimmed by 3 bases and 0 bases, with 9 bases remaining between them. This CDR3 spans 14 amino acids. Germline V gene sequence: CDR1 KGHSH, CDR2 LQKENI. The CDR3 coding sequence is TGTGCCAGCTCACCGGACATTAACTCCTACGAGCAGTACTTC. Encoded protein: CASSPDINSYEQYF.

This sequence joins TRBV18 and TRBJ1-5; 7 bases are a match to TRBD1. Trimming removed 3 bases from V and 7 bases from J; junction bases left unmatched: 9. The CDR3 is 15 residues long. Germline-derived CDR1 and CDR2 are KGHSH and LQKENI. CDR3 protein: CASSPTRDSQQPQHF. CDR3 sequence (DNA): TGTGCCAGCTCACCTACCCGGGACAGCCAACAGCCCCAGCATTTT.

The chain recombines TRBV2 with TRBJ2-3; TRBD2 might be the D (7 bases). The V gene's germline CDR1 is SNHLY and CDR2 FYNNEI. The germline V and J ends were trimmed by 0 bases and 3 bases, with 13 bases remaining between them. This CDR3 has 16 residues. The CDR3 coding sequence is TGTGCCAGCAGTGAAGCGTGGGGGGGGGCGACAGATACGCAGTATTTT. Translated, it gives CASSEAWGGATDTQYF.